Below, 3 T cell receptor beta chains from the same sample are listed, as sequenced in a study of T cells after somatic rescue of genetic block. TCRdb keeps only in-frame clones here, not all; method: immunoSEQ multiplex PCR. The table records some 90,000 clones, approximately 90% of them present only once. The sequenced sample was peripheral blood mononuclear cells (PBMCs). The receptors originated from a woman between 18 and 30 years old.

This clone was found once. The chain uses TRBV27 and TRBJ2-7, with a tentative D call TRBD2 (5 bases). CDR1 MNHEY and CDR2 SMNVEV come from the germline V gene (reference sequence). V lost 5 bases and J 0 bases, leaving 14 bases between the germline ends. This CDR3 has 15 residues. The CDR3 DNA reads as TGTGCCAGCAGTCTCACACCGGGAACCTCCTACGAGCAGTACTTC. It encodes CASSLTPGTSYEQYF.

This chain joins TRBV28 and TRBJ2-2; 9 bases agree with TRBD2. The germline V gene has CDR1 MDHEN and CDR2 SYDVKM. Unmatched junction bases numbered 8, after V lost 7 bases and J lost 5 bases. The CDR3 contains 15 residues. The CDR3 reads CASTSSGRVTGELFF. The CDR3 coding sequence is TGTGCCAGCACGAGTAGCGGGAGAGTTACCGGGGAGCTGTTTTTT.

The rearrangement joins TRBV7-9 to TRBJ2-3, with D perhaps given as TRBD1 or TRBD2 (6 bases each). Germline V lookup: CDR1 SEHNR, CDR2 FQNEAQ (reference sequence). The CDR3 loop spans 13 amino acids. Trimming stripped 8 bases from V and 3 bases from J, with 12 bases between. The CDR3, as DNA: TGTGCCAGCGGGGGGCCCCTTACAGATACGCAGTATTTT. Translating it yields CASGGPLTDTQYF.